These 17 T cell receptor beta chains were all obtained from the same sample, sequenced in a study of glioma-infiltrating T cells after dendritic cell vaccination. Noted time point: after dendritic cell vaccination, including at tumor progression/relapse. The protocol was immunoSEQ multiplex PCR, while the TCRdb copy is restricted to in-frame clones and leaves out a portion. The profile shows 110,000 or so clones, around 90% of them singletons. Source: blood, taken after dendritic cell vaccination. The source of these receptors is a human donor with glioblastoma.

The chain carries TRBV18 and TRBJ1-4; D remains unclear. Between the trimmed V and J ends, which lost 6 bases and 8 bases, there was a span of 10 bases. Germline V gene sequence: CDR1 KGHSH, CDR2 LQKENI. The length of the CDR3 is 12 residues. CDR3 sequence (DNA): TGTGCCAGCTCTCCATCCCGGGAAAAACTGTTTTTT. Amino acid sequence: CASSPSREKLFF.

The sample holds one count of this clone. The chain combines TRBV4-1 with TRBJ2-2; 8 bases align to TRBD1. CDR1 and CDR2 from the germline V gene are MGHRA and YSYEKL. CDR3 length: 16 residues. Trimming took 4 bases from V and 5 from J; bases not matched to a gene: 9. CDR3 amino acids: CASSPGGQGGTGELFF. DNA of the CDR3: TGCGCCAGCAGCCCAGGTGGACAGGGTGGGACCGGGGAGCTGTTTTTT.

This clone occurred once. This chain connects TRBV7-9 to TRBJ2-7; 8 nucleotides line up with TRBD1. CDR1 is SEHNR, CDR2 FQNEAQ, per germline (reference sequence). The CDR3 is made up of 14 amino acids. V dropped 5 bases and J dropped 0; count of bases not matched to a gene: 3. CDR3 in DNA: TGTGCCAGCAGCGGTGACAGGGGCTCCTACGAGCAGTACTTC. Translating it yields CASSGDRGSYEQYF.

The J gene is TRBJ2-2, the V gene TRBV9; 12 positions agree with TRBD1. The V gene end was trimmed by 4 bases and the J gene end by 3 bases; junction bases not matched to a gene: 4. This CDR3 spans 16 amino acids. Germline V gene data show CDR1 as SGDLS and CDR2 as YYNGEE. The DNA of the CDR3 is TGTGCCAGCAGCCGGGACAGGGGGCTCGACACCGGGGAGCTGTTTTTT. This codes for CASSRDRGLDTGELFF.

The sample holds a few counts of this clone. The CDR3 nucleotides are TGTGCCAGCAGATCCCTGGGACAGGGCGGCTACGAGCAGTACTTC. Protein sequence: CASRSLGQGGYEQYF. The V gene is TRBV6-5, the J gene TRBJ2-7, with 9 positions matching TRBD1. Germline V gene sequence: CDR1 MNHEY, CDR2 SVGAGI. Trimming removed 6 bases from V and 3 bases from J; junction bases left unmatched: 9. The CDR3 contains 15 residues.

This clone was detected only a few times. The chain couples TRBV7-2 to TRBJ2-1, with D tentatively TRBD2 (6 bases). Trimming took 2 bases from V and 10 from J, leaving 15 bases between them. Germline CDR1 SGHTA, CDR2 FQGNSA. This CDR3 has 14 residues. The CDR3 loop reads CASSLSRPSGEQFF. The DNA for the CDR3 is TGTGCCAGCAGCTTATCGCGTCCAAGCGGGGAGCAGTTCTTC.

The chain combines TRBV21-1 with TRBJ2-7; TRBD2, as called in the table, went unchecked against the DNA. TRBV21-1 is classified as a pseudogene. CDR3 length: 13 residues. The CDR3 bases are TGTGCCAGCAACGGGGGAGGGAGCTACGAGCAGTACTTC. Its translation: CASNGGGSYEQYF.

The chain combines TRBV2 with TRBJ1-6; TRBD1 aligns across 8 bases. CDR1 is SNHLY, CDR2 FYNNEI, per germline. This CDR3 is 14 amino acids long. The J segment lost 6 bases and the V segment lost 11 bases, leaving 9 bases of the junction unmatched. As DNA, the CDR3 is TGTGCCGGGGGGTTAGGACAGGGTAATTCACCCCTCCACTTT. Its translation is CAGGLGQGNSPLHF.

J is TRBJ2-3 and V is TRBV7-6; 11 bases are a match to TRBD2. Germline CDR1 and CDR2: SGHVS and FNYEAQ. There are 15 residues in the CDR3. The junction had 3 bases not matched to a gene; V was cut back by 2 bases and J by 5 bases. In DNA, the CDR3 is TGTGCCAGCAGCTTAAACGGACTAGCGGGAGATACGCAGTATTTT. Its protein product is CASSLNGLAGDTQYF.

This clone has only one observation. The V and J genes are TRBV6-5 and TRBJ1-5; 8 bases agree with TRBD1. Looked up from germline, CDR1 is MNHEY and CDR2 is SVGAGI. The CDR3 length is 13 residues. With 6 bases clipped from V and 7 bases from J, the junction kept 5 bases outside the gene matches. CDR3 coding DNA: TGTGCCAGCAGCCGGACAGGGCACCAGCCCCAGCATTTT. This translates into CASSRTGHQPQHF.

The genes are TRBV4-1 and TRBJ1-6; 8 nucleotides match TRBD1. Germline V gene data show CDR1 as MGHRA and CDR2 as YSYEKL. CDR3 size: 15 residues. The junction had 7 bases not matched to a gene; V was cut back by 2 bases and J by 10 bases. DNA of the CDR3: TGCGCCAGCAGCCAATCCGGGACAGGAGGATCACCCCTCCACTTT. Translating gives CASSQSGTGGSPLHF.

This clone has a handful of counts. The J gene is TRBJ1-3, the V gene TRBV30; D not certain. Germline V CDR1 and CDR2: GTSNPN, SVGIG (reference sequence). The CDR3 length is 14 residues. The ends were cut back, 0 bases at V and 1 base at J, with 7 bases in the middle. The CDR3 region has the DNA TGTGCCTGGAGTGTTATGAGGTCTGGAAACACCATATATTTT. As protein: CAWSVMRSGNTIYF.

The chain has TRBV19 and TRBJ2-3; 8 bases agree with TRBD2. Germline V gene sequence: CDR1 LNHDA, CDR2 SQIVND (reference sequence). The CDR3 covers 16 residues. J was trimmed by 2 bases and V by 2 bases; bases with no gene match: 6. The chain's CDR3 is CASSILAGGSTDTQYF. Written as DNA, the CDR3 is TGTGCCAGTAGTATACTCGCGGGGGGTTCCACAGATACGCAGTATTTT.

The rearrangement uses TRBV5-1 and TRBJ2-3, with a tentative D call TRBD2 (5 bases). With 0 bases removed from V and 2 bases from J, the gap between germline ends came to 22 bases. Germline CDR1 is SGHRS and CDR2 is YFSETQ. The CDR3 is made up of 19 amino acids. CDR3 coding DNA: TGCGCCAGCAGCTTGGCCGAGAGAGTCACGGGATACCTCACAGATACGCAGTATTTT. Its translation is CASSLAERVTGYLTDTQYF.

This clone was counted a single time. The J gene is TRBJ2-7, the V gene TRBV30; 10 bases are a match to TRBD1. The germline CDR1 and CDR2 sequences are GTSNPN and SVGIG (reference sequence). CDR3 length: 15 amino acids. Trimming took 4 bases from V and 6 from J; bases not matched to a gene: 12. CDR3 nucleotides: TGTGCCTGGACCAGAGGGGGACAGGGGAGAGTCGAGCAGTACTTC. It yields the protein CAWTRGGQGRVEQYF.

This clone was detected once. The CDR3 region has the DNA TGTGCCAGCAGTGAATTCCACGGGGGGACAGGGGCAGGTGGCTACACCTTC. The encoded protein is CASSEFHGGTGAGGYTF. The gene calls are TRBV25-1 and TRBJ1-2; 10 positions match TRBD1. The CDR3 sequence is 17 residues long. The V segment lost 1 base and the J segment 7 bases; nucleotides outside the gene matches: 12. The V gene's germline CDR1 is MGHDK and CDR2 SYGVNS.

The CDR3 reads CASDAGGIGYEQYF. The DNA of the CDR3 is TGTGCCAGCGACGCCGGGGGGATCGGGTACGAGCAGTACTTC. This chain links TRBV2 with TRBJ2-7, with 7 bases lining up with TRBD2. V was clipped by 8 bases and J by 4 bases; unmatched bases: 11. Germline V gene data show CDR1 as SNHLY and CDR2 as FYNNEI. The CDR3 has 14 amino acids.